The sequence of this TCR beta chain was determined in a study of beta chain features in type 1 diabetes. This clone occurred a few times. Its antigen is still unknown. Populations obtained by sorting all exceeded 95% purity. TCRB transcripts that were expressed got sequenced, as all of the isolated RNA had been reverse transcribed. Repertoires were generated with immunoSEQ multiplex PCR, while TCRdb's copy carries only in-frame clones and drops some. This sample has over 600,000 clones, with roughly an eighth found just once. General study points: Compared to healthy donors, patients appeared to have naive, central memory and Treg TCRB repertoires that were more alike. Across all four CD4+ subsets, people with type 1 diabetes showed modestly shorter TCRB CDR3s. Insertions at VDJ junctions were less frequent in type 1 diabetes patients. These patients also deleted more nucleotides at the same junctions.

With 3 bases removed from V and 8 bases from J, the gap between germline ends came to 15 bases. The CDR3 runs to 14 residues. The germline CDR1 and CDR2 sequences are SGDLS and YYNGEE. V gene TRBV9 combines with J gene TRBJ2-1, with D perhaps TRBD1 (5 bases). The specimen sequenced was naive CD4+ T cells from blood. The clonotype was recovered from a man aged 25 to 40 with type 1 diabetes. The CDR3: CASSALDWGDEQFF. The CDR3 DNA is TGTGCCAGCAGCGCACTCGATTGGGGCGATGAGCAGTTCTTC.